The sequence of this T cell receptor (beta chain) was determined in a study of beta chain features in type 1 diabetes. The entirety of the isolated RNA underwent reverse transcription, so expressed TCRB transcripts were sequenced. Naive, central memory and regulatory T cell samples came to a mean of about 3.9 million reads. TCRdb keeps only in-frame clones here, not all; method: immunoSEQ multiplex PCR. The sample yields 120,000 or so clones, 17% seen once. This clone was counted at least ten times. Its specificity is not known. Study results and limitations: In all four CD4+ subsets, TCRB CDR3 length was significantly, moderately reduced in type 1 diabetes. With patients and controls alike, PCR might favor shorter templates to an equal degree.

The authors sorted CD4+ naive, central memory, regulatory and stem cell-like memory cells via CD45RO/CCR7/CD25/CD127/CD95/CD27. The V end was cut by 11 bases, the J end by 5 bases, with 13 bases between. Germline V lookup: CDR1 MDHEN, CDR2 SYDVKM. This CDR3 region has 11 residues. The sequence came from a man aged 18 to 35 with type 1 diabetes. V gene TRBV28 combines with J gene TRBJ2-7; D uncertain. Sequenced sample: central memory CD4+ T cells from blood. CDR3 sequence: CAREGMHEQYF. CDR3 sequence (DNA): TGTGCCCGAGAAGGGATGCACGAGCAGTACTTC.